Given below is one T cell receptor (beta chain) in context. The CDR3 totals 13 residues. V was shortened by 5 bases and J by 5 bases, with 10 bases between the two germline ends. CDR1 is LGHDT and CDR2 is YNNKEL in the germline V gene (reference sequence). The data originate from a study of CD8 T cells in Susac syndrome. RNA in amounts of roughly 0.45 to 1 ug was reverse transcribed with random hexamers. TCRdb called the immunoSEQ multiplex PCR reads again in MiXCR, with one record for every CDR3 protein. The table shows 200,000 to 250,000 distinct CDR3 sequences, with around 93% occurring only once. The TCR was taken from a human donor with Susac syndrome. Sequenced material: CD4+ T cells from PBMCs. The rearrangement links TRBV3-1 to TRBJ1-5; D not certain. Written as DNA, the CDR3 is TGTGCCAGCAGCAAGACGCTATATCAGCCCCAGCATTTT. Its protein product is CASSKTLYQPQHF.